This T cell receptor beta chain was profiled in a study of vaccination and CD4 T cells after COVID-19. Looking at the study overall: Each person enrolled got two BNT162b2 or mRNA-1273 vaccine doses. Cultures designated as controls were supplied with a CEFX pool, an HIV-1 Nef pool, or no peptide.

Documented treatment: roughly ten-day PBMC culture with coronavirus spike peptide pools or control peptides (ViraFEST assay). Looked up from germline, CDR1 is SEHNR and CDR2 is FQNEAQ (reference sequence). The V and J ends lost 3 bases and 0 bases respectively, with 12 bases between them. The CDR3 length is 17 residues. Sequence data for DNA of cultured CD4+ T cells were generated by the Oncomine TCR Beta short-read assay. Investigators obtained genomic DNA by extraction from cultured CD4+ T cells. TCRdb reprocessed the PCR reads with MiXCR, giving one entry per CDR3 protein. Altogether fewer than 15,000 distinct CDR3 sequences are present, roughly a third being singletons, with the ten largest covering around 10%. This clonotype was counted between two and nine times. Its specificity is unknown.

The chain combines TRBV7-9 with TRBJ2-6; possible D gene TRBD2, 5 bases. Specimen: CD4+ T cells from blood, cultured in vitro. The TCR comes from a human donor who had recovered from COVID-19. This chain's CDR3 is CASSLRHGSSGANVLTF. CDR3 nucleotide sequence: TGTGCCAGCAGCTTGAGGCATGGGAGCTCTGGGGCCAACGTCCTGACTTTC.